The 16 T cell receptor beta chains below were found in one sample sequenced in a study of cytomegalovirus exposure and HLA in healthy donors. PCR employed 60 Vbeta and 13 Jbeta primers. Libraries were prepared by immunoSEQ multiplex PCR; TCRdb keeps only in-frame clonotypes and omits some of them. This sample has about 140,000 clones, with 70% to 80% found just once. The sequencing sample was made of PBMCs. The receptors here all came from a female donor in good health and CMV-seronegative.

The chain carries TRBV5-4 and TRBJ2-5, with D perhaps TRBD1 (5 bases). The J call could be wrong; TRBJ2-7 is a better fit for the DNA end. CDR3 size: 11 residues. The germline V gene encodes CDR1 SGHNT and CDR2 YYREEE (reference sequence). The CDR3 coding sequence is TGTGCCAGCAGCTTGCAGGGCGAGCAGTACTTC. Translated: CASSLQGEQYF.

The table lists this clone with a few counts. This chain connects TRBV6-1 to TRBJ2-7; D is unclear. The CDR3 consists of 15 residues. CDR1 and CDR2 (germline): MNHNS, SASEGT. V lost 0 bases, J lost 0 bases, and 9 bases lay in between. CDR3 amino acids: CASSEASPSSYEQYF. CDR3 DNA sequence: TGTGCCAGCAGTGAAGCTTCCCCCAGCTCCTACGAGCAGTACTTC.

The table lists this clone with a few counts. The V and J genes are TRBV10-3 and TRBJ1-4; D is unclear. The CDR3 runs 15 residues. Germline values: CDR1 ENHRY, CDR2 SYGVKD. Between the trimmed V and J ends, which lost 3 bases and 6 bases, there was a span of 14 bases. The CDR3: CAISDPGLKDEKLFF. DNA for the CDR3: TGTGCCATCAGTGACCCTGGACTCAAGGATGAAAAACTGTTTTTT.

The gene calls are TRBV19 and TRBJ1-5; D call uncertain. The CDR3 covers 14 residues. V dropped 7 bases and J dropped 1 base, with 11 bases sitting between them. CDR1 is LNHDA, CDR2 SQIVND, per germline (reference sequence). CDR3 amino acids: CASTRGPSNQPQHF. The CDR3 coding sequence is TGTGCCAGTACCCGGGGTCCCAGCAATCAGCCCCAGCATTTT.

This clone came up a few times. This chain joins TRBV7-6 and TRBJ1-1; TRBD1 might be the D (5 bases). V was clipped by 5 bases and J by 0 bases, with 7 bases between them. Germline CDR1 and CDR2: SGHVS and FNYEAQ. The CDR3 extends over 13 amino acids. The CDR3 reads CASSKTVNTEAFF. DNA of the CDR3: TGTGCCAGCAGCAAGACAGTGAACACTGAAGCTTTCTTT.

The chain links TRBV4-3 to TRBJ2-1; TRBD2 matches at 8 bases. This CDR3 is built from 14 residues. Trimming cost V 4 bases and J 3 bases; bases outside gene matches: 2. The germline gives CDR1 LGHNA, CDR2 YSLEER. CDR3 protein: CASSPGLDYNEQFF. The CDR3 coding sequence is TGCGCCAGCAGCCCGGGACTAGACTACAATGAGCAGTTCTTC.

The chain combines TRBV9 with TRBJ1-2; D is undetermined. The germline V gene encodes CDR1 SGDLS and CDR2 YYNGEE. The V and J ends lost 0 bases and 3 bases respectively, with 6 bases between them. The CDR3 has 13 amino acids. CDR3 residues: CASSVEFDYGYTF. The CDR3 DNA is TGTGCCAGCAGCGTAGAATTCGACTATGGCTACACCTTC.

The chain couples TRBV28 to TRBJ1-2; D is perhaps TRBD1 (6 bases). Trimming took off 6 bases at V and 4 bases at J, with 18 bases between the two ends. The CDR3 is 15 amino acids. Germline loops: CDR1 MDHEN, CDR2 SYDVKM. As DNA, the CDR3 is TGTGCCAGCAGCTCCCGGGTGGGGGCCTTCTATGGCTACACCTTC. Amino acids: CASSSRVGAFYGYTF.

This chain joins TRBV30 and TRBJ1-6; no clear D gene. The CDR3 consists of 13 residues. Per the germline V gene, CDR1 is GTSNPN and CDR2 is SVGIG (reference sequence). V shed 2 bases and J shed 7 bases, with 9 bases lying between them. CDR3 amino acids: CAWSPRANSPLHF. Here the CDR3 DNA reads TGTGCCTGGAGTCCCAGAGCGAATTCACCCCTCCACTTT.

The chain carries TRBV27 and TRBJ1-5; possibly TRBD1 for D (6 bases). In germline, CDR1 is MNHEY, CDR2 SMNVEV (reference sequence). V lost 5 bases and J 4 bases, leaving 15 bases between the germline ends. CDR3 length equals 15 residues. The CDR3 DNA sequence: TGTGCCAGCAGTCCTTGGGCCAGGGGAAATCAGCCCCAGCATTTT. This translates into CASSPWARGNQPQHF.

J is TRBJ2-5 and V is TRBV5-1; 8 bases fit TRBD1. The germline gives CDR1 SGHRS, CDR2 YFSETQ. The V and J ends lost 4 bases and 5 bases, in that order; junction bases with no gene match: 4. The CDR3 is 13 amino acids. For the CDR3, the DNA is TGCGCCAGCAGCGGGGGACAGGAGGAGACCCAGTACTTC. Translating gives CASSGGQEETQYF.

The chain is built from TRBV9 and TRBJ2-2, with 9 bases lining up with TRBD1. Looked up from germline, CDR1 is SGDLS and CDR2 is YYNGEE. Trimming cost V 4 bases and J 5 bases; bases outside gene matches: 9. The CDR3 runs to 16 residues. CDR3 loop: CASSPYWTGATGELFF. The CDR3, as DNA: TGTGCCAGCAGCCCTTATTGGACAGGGGCTACCGGGGAGCTGTTTTTT.

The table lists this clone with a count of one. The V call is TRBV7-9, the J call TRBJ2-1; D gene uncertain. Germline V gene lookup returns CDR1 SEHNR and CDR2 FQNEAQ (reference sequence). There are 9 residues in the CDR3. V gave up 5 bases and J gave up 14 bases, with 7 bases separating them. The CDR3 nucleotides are TGTGCCAGCAGCACCCGCGAGTTCTTC. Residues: CASSTREFF.

CDR3 sequence (DNA): TGTGCCAGCAGCTTAGGGACAGGGGACCGCCCTGGGGCCAACGTCCTGACTTTC. Amino acids: CASSLGTGDRPGANVLTF. This chain joins TRBV7-9 and TRBJ2-6; TRBD1 aligns across 9 bases. Per germline, CDR1 SEHNR and CDR2 FQNEAQ (reference sequence). The ends lost 1 base at V and 2 bases at J; junction bases unmatched: 6. The length of the CDR3 is 18 residues. Looking up the rest from reference TRBV7-9 and TRBJ2-6 gives the full variable domain: DTGVSQNPRHKITKRGQNVTFRCDPISEHNRLYWYRQTLGQGPEFLTYFQNEAQLEKSRLLSDRFSAERPKGSFSTLEIQRTEQGDSAMYLCASSLGTGDRPGANVLTFGAGSRLTVL.

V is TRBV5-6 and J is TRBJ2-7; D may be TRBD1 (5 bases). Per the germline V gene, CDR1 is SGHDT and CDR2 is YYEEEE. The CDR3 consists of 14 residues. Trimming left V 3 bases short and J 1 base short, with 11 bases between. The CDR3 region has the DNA TGTGCCAGCAGCTCTCTGGACACGTCCTACGAGCAGTACTTC. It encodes CASSSLDTSYEQYF.

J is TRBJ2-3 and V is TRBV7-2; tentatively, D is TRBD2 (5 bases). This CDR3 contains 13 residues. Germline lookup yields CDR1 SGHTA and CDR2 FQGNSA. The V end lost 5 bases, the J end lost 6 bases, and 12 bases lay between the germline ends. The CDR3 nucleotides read TGTGCCAGCAGCCCCCTAAGGGAGGATACGCAGTATTTT. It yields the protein CASSPLREDTQYF.